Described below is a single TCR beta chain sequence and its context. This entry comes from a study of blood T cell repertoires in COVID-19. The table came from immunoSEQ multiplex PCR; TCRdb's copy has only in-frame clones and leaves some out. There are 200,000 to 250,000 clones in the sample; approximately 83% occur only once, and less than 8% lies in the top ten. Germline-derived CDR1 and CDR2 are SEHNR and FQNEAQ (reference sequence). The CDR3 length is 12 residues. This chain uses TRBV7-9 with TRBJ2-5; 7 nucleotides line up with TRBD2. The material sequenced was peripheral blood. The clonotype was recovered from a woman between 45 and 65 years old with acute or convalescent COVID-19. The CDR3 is CAWGREEETQYF. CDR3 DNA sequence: TGTGCATGGGGACGGGAGGAAGAGACCCAGTACTTC.